The present T cell receptor (beta chain) was sequenced within a study of blood T cells in healthy people across ages. This clonotype was counted a few times. In germline, CDR1 is SEHNR, CDR2 FQNEAQ (reference sequence). The junction had 5 bases not matched to a gene; V was cut back by 0 bases and J by 2 bases. The CDR3 is 17 amino acids. The use of a sample-barcoded 5' primer and a J-beta primer mix characterized a second PCR of about 7 to 12 cycles. TCRdb analysed the 5' RACE reads with MiXCR anew, one entry per CDR3 protein. The sample has over a million distinct CDR3 sequences, under 55% seen once.

The TCR originated in a woman aged 18-30 years in good health. V and J are TRBV7-9 and TRBJ1-4; 8 positions match TRBD1. The sequenced material came from blood. In nucleotides, the CDR3 is TGTGCCAGCAGCTTAGCCGACAGGGGCCCCACTAATGAAAAACTGTTTTTT. Its protein is CASSLADRGPTNEKLFF.